This TCR beta chain came from a study of OX40 agonist ivuxolimab in advanced cancers. Study as a whole: Participants averaged approximately 65 years of age (range about 23 to 80) and were 75% to 90% male.

The repertoire was sequenced with immunoSEQ multiplex PCR; TCRdb's copy has only in-frame clones and lacks some. The table has about 19,000 clones, 75% to 85% seen once. A remark on this clone: Antigen unknown.

The trim removed 7 bases at V and 0 bases at J, leaving 9 bases unmatched. CDR3 length: 16 residues. The V gene's germline CDR1 is LNHDA and CDR2 SQIVND (reference sequence). Study findings and constraints: CD8+ T cells were the subset that, on average, had more expanded clones than CD4+. Also present in some nonresponders was a low level of normalized T-cell clonal expansion. Doses of 0.1 to 3.0 mg/kg were accompanied by clonal expansion of CD4+ and CD8+ blood T cells by week 6.

The sample was CD4+ or CD8+ T cells sorted from blood, taken in a trial of the OX40 agonist ivuxolimab. The chain is built from TRBV19 and TRBJ2-3, with TRBD2 matching over 8 bases. The source of this sequence is an adult with an advanced solid tumor such as melanoma, head and neck, liver or kidney cancer. The CDR3 spells CASKWGSGASTDTQYF. The CDR3 bases are TGTGCCAGTAAATGGGGTAGCGGGGCCAGCACAGATACGCAGTATTTT.